This T cell receptor (beta chain) was retrieved from a study of T cells in tumors after PD-1 blockade (dated by TCRdb to the late 2010s). Regarding the study in general: Exclusion criteria were prior checkpoint blockade, use of systemic immunosuppressants, or recent radiotherapy or other anti-cancer therapy within 4 weeks. Paired single-cell RNA and TCR sequencing was done in the study on site-matched tumors from patients with BCC or SCC, both before and after anti-PD-1 therapy. Clinical response was assessed using RECIST version 1.1. Ongoing daily vismodegib 150 mg was also given to a subset of patients during anti-PD-1 treatment. An average of around 100,000 TCR templates (range about 22,000-260,000) and 35,000 or so unique clonotypes was obtained for peripheral blood samples. To compare clonotypes in blood and tumor, bulk TCR sequencing was done on roughly ten peripheral blood samples taken from roughly 5 patients. Treatment consisted of either cemiplimab 350 mg every 2 weeks or pembrolizumab 200 mg every 3 weeks. Broad study findings and their caveats: The source of novel T cell clones was not identified, and lymphoid organs or rare unexpanded clones within the tumor or the tumor periphery could be included among the possible sources. Roughly 38% of TCR clonotypes from the tumor were detected in blood, and certain novel exhausted tumor clones were present in blood collected before treatment, which suggests recruitment from the periphery.

This clone is medium-sized (0.01 to 0.1%) in its sample. Its target antigen remains unknown. Qualities for individual bases were not recorded, and no much larger clone is one base off. Deep TCRbeta sequencing was performed with the immunoSEQ platform. In the paper's pipeline: Only productive rearrangements were exported from the immunoSEQ Analyzer for downstream analysis. T cell phenotypes were assigned to bulk TCRbeta clonotypes by matching the clonotypes to single-cell RNA+TCR-seq clones that had the same TCRbeta sequence. Clone enrichment in tumor was calculated as tumor frequency divided by PBMC frequency from bulk TCR sequencing. GLIPH was used to group TCRs into specificity groups, clusters of distinct TCRs likely recognizing common antigens via shared CDR3 motifs. The source is immuneACCESS, and TCRdb retained only in-frame sequences with V and J called. Part of the clones is not carried over; for the studies checked, unresolved V genes explain less than half of this, and the remainder is unexplained. V and J calls and clone size are as listed in that table; D and trimming were resolved from the DNA. This sample lists more than 20,000 clones; around four fifths were detected once. The ten largest make up 26% of the sample.

Spanning cysteine to phenylalanine, the CDR3 consists of 13 amino acids. The entry retains the CDR3 DNA only, 39 bases that are in frame from base 1. The junction shows trimming of 8 bases on V and 11 bases on J, and the gene matches do not reach 14 bases of it. The CDR1 and CDR2 encoded by the germline V gene (reference sequence) are LNHDA and SQIVND. The sample's time point label is to be understood as: before anti-PD-1 therapy. Genomic DNA extracted from tumor biopsies or peripheral blood was used for bulk TCRbeta sequencing, with input ranging from 616 ng to 6,004 ng. Every patient was a poor candidate for surgical resection and had histologically proven advanced or metastatic basal or squamous cell carcinoma. Of the 11 patients in the basal cell carcinoma cohort, about eight underwent bulk tumor TCR sequencing.

The chain uses TRBV19 and TRBJ1-1, with 7 middle bases fitting TRBD1. The sequence derives from a human donor with basal cell carcinoma. The sample in question was PBMCs, obtained before anti-PD-1 treatment. Here the CDR3 is given as CASRDRKGSLAFF. The DNA is TGTGCCAGTCGGGACAGAAAAGGCAGTTTGGCTTTCTTT.